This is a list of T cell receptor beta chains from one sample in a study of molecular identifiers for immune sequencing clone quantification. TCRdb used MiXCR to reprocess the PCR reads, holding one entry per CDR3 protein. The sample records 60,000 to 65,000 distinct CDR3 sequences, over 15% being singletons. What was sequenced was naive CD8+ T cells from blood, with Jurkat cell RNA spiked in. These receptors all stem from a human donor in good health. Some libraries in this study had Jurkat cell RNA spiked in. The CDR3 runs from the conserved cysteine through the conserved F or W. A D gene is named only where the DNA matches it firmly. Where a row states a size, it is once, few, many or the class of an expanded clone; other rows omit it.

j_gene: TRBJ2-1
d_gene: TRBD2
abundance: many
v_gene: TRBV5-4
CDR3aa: CASSQPSGPLYNEQFF
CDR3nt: TGTGCCAGCAGCCAACCTAGCGGACCCCTATACAATGAGCAGTTCTTC

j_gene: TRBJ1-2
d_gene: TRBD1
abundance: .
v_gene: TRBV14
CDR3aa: CASSEGGASYHTF
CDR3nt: TGTGCCAGCAGCGAAGGGGGCGCGAGTTACCACACCTTC

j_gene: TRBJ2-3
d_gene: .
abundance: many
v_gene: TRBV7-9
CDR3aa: CASMGQAVHTDTQYF
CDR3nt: TGTGCCAGCATGGGTCAAGCGGTCCACACAGATACGCAGTATTTT

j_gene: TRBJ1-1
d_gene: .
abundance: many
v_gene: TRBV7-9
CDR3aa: CASSLVGGMNTEAFF
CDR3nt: TGTGCCAGCAGCTTAGTTGGGGGAATGAACACTGAAGCTTTCTTT

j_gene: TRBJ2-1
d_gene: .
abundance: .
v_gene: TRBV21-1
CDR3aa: CASSKNRRGYNEQFF
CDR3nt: TGTGCCAGCAGCAAAAATAGGAGGGGCTACAATGAGCAGTTCTTC

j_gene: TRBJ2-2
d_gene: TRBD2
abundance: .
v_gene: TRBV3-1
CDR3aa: CASSQDCGTRDTGELFF
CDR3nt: TGTGCCAGCAGCCAAGACTGCGGGACTAGAGACACCGGGGAGCTGTTTTTT

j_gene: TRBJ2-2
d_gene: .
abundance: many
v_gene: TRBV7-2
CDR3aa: CASSSMGELFF
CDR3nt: TGTGCCAGCAGCTCCATGGGGGAGCTGTTTTTT

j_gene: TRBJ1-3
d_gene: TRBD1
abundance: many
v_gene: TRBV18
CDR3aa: CASSPTGDSGNTIYF
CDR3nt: TGTGCCAGCTCCCCGACAGGGGACTCTGGAAACACCATATATTTT

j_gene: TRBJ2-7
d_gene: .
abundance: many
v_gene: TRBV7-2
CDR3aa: CASSLVPGEQYF
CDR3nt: TGTGCCAGCAGCTTAGTGCCCGGGGAGCAGTACTTC

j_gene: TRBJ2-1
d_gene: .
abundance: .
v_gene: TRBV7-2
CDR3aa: CANSLVRVISPYNEQFF
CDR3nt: TGTGCCAACAGCTTAGTCCGCGTTATTAGCCCCTACAATGAGCAGTTCTTC

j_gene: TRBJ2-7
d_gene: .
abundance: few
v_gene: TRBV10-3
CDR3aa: CAISGGPSYEQYF
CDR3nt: TGTGCCATCAGTGGGGGACCCTCCTACGAGCAGTACTTC

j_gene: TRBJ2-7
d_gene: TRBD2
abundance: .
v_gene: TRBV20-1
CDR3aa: CSARDLTSVDEQYF
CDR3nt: TGCAGTGCTAGAGATCTCACTAGCGTCGACGAGCAGTACTTC

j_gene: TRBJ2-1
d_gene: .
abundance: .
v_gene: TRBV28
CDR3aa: CASSLADPGWDEQFF
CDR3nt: TGTGCCAGCAGTTTAGCGGACCCCGGCTGGGATGAGCAGTTCTTC

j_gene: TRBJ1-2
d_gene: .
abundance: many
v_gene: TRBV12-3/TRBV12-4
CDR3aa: CASSFGTDDGYTF
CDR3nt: TGTGCCAGCAGTTTCGGGACTGACGATGGCTACACCTTC

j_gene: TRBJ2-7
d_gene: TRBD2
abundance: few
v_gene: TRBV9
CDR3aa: CASSPTALAGKPYEQYF
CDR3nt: TGTGCCAGCAGCCCCACTGCACTAGCGGGCAAACCCTACGAGCAGTACTTC

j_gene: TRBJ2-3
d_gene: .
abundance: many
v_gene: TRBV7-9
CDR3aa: CASSEETSTDTQYF
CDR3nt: TGTGCCAGCAGCGAAGAGACTTCCACAGATACGCAGTATTTT

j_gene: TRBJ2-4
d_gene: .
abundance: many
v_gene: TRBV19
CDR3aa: CASSIGTLAKNIQYF
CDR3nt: TGTGCCAGTAGTATAGGGACTCTAGCCAAAAACATTCAGTACTTC

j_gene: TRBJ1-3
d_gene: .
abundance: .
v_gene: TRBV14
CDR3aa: CASSQERGHGNTIYF
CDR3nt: TGTGCCAGCAGCCAAGAGAGGGGACATGGAAACACCATATATTTT

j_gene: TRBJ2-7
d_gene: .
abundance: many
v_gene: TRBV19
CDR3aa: CASSIGQSYEQYF
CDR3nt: TGTGCCAGTAGTATAGGCCAATCCTACGAGCAGTACTTC

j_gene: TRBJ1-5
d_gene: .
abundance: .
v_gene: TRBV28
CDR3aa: CASSPTGIGGNQPQHF
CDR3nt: TGTGCCAGCAGTCCAACCGGGATCGGTGGCAATCAGCCCCAGCATTTT

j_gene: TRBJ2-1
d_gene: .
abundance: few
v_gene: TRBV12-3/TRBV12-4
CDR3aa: CATGGGPGYEQFF
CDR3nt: TGTGCCACAGGGGGAGGGCCCGGTTATGAGCAGTTCTTC

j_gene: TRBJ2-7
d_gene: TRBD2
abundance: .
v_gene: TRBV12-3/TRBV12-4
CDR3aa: CASSLGSGAYEQYF
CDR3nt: TGTGCCAGCAGTTTAGGTAGCGGGGCCTACGAGCAGTACTTC

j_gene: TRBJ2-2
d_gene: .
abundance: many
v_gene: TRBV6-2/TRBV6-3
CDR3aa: CASDGVTGELFF
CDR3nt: TGTGCCAGCGACGGGGTGACCGGGGAGCTGTTTTTT

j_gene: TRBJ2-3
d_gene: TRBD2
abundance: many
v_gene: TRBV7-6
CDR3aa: CASSLSGRSADTQYF
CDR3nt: TGTGCCAGCAGCTTAAGCGGGAGGTCGGCAGATACGCAGTATTTT

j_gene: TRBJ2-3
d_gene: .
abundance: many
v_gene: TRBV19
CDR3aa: CASRIGGGTDTQYF
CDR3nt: TGTGCCAGTAGAATCGGGGGAGGCACAGATACGCAGTATTTT